This T cell receptor beta chain was sequenced in a study of shared clonotypes between healthy human individuals. Per the authors' pipeline: ImmunoSEQ yielded junction-only sequences lacking quality scores, so filtering differed. Data came from immunoSEQ multiplex PCR; TCRdb stores just in-frame clones and leaves some out. Clone size and the V and J calls come from that table; the DNA yielded D and trimming. The table lists about 1 million clones, roughly 75% of them singletons. There are 15 residues in the CDR3. Trimming removed 3 bases at V and 7 bases at J, with 19 bases between. CDR1 and CDR2 (germline): SGDLS, YYNGEE.

This clonotype was obtained from a man aged 18 to 29 in good health. The sequenced sample consisted of memory CD4+ T cells sorted from blood. The subset was: CD45RA-negative fraction. The genes are TRBV9 and TRBJ1-1; tentative D call: TRBD1 (6 bases). The CDR3 DNA follows: TGTGCCAGCAGCGCCGATAGTGGGGGCCGGGGTGAAGCTTTCTTT. It specifies CASSADSGGRGEAFF.